This section outlines one TCR beta chain sequence together with its context. In its sample, this clone was seen once. The target of this receptor is not known. There are no base qualities to consult, and no much larger clone falls within one base. The sample belongs to a study of blood T cell repertoires in COVID-19 (dated by TCRdb to the early 2020s). A note on the overall study: Samples covering the acute and convalescent phases of COVID-19 were provided by collaborators in the United States, Italy and Spain. Samples came from the ongoing ImmuneRACE study (first 160 participants) plus 1,254 subjects from 6 global collaborators. Deeply sampled blood TCRbeta repertoires from subjects exposed to, actively infected with, or recovered from COVID-19 were included in the dataset. The repertoires were released in a freely available public database meant as a resource for research on the immune response to SARS-CoV-2. A de-identified subject ID, COVID-19 status, age in years and sex were almost always included in the sample metadata. The material from the prospective study consisted of cDNA or gDNA derived from T cells, B-cell-depleted T cells, or PBMCs. Where available, HLA class I and class II types were taken from metadata supplied by the sample provider and were not determined by assay-based typing.

The immunoSEQ Assay, a bias-controlled multiplex PCR, was used to amplify TCRbeta CDR3 regions from genomic DNA. On the authors' methods: Within the assay, amplification of reference gene primers was used to estimate how many nucleated cells each sample contained. Sequence reads were collapsed and filtered to measure the absolute abundance of every unique TCRbeta CDR3 rearrangement. For each sample, productive Simpson clonality was calculated as the square root of Simpson's diversity index over productive rearrangements. TCRdb re-hosts the immuneACCESS table, in-frame sequences only. Its copies lack some clones; in the studies checked, an unresolved V gene accounts for under half of them, and the cause for the rest is not known. V and J calls and clone size are as listed in that table; D and trimming were resolved from the DNA. This sample holds approximately 200,000 clones; more than 85% were observed only once. Approximately 1.1% of the sample lies in the top ten.

Collaborating institutions collected whole blood in K2EDTA tubes following their own protocols. Collaborator samples were shipped for TCRbeta analysis as frozen whole blood, isolated PBMCs, or DNA extracted from either sample type. CDR1 and CDR2 are read off the germline V gene (reference sequence) as GTSNPN and SVGIG. The V end gives up 3 bases and the J end 6 bases, leaving 5 bases in the junction not matched to a gene. From its cysteine to its phenylalanine, the CDR3 spans 13 amino acids. The retained sequence is limited to the CDR3, 39 bases, with the frame set at the first base. General conclusions and limits of the study: How much clinical and demographic metadata was included differed by source and by participant, and the metadata was provided uncurated.

Recombination linked TRBV30 to TRBJ1-2; 9 of the junction bases match TRBD1. Sequencing was carried out using peripheral blood. The source is a man younger than 45 with acute or convalescent COVID-19. This receptor has the CDR3 CAWRPRDRDGYTF. The sequenced DNA: TGTGCCTGGAGACCTAGGGACAGGGATGGCTACACCTTC.